Listed here is a single T cell receptor (beta chain). This entry belongs to a study of blood T cell repertoires in COVID-19. Looking at the study overall: The United States, Italy and Spain supplied acute and convalescent COVID-19 samples.

The CDR3 is made up of 14 amino acids. Trimming took off 6 bases at V and 3 bases at J, with 9 bases between the two ends. CDR1 and CDR2 from the germline V gene are KGHSH and LQKENI. The protocol was immunoSEQ multiplex PCR, while the TCRdb copy is restricted to in-frame clones and leaves out a portion. Among tens of thousands of clones, 75% to 90% were seen once, and the ten largest hold roughly 20%. The receptor comes from a woman older than 75 with acute or convalescent COVID-19. The sequenced sample consisted of peripheral blood. The chain is built from TRBV18 and TRBJ2-6; the D is unclear. The CDR3 nucleotides are TGTGCCAGCTCTCCCACGGTTGGGGCCAACGTCCTGACTTTC. Encoded protein: CASSPTVGANVLTF.